This TCR beta chain is drawn from a study of OX40 agonist ivuxolimab in advanced cancers. Study information: At doses from 0.01 to 10 mg/kg, patients were given intravenous ivuxolimab every 2 weeks. Subjects had a mean age of approximately 60 years, with a range of roughly 23 to 80; just over 80% were male.

The repertoire was sequenced with immunoSEQ multiplex PCR; TCRdb's copy has only in-frame clones and lacks some. This table holds roughly 34,000 clones, roughly 91% found once. This clone was recorded a few times. The sample consisted of CD4+ or CD8+ T cells sorted from blood, taken in a trial of the OX40 agonist ivuxolimab. The sequence was collected from an adult with an advanced solid tumor such as melanoma, head and neck, liver or kidney cancer.

The CDR3 nucleotides are TGTGCCTGGAGACGAATTGGGGAGGGGGATCAGCCCCAGCATTTT. Translation gives CAWRRIGEGDQPQHF. This rearrangement joins TRBV30 to TRBJ1-5; weak D call: TRBD1 (6 bases). Germline CDR1 reads GTSNPN; CDR2 reads SVGIG (reference sequence). This CDR3 is 15 amino acids long. V shed 3 bases and J shed 5 bases, with 17 bases lying between them.